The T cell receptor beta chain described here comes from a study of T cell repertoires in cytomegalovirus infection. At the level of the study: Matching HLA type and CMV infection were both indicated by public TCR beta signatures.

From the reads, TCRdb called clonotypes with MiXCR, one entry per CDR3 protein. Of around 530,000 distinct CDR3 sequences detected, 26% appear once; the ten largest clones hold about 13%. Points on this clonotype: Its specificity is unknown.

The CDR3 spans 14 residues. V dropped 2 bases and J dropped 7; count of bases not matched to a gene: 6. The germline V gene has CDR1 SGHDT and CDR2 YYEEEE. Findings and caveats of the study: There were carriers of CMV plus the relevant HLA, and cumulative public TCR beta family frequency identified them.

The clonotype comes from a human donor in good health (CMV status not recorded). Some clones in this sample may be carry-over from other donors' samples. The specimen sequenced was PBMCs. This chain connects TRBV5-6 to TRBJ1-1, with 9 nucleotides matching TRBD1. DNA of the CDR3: TGTGCCAGCAGCTTAGGACAGGGGACGGATGAAGCTTTCTTT. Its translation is CASSLGQGTDEAFF.